The 25 T cell receptor beta chains below all came from one sample that was sequenced in a study of T cell responses to AZD1222 COVID-19 vaccine. Repertoires were generated with immunoSEQ multiplex PCR, while TCRdb's copy carries only in-frame clones and drops some. The data contain more than 85,000 clones, nearly 90% of them singletons. The material sequenced was peripheral blood, taken 28 days after the second AZD1222 dose. The receptors originated from an adult who received the AZD1222 COVID-19 vaccine.

This clone was picked up a small number of times. This sequence joins TRBV19 and TRBJ1-1; D gene uncertain. CDR3 size: 12 residues. V was cut by 5 bases and J by 3 bases, with 7 bases left in between. The V gene's germline CDR1 is LNHDA and CDR2 SQIVND (reference sequence). The CDR3 spells CASSWEYTEAFF. The CDR3 DNA reads as TGTGCCAGTAGTTGGGAGTACACTGAAGCTTTCTTT. Using reference TRBV19 and TRBJ1-1 for the parts outside the CDR3, the full variable domain is DGGITQSPKYLFRKEGQNVTLSCEQNLNHDAMYWYRQDPGQGLRLIYYSQIVNDFQKGDIAEGYSVSREKKESFPLTVTSAQKNPTAFYLCASSWEYTEAFFGQGTRLTVV.

CDR3 in amino acids: CASSSDRGKGQFF. Written as DNA, the CDR3 is TGTGCCAGCAGTTCGGACAGGGGAAAGGGGCAGTTCTTC. The chain combines TRBV27 with TRBJ2-1, with TRBD1 matching over 9 bases. This CDR3 has 13 amino acids. Germline V CDR1 and CDR2: MNHEY, SMNVEV (reference sequence). V trimming: 4 bases; J trimming: 12 bases; junction bases outside the gene matches: 7.

V is TRBV28 and J is TRBJ2-1; no definite D call. Trimming took off 5 bases at V and 6 bases at J, with 8 bases between the two ends. Germline V gives CDR1 MDHEN, CDR2 SYDVKM. The CDR3 contains 12 residues. The chain's CDR3 is CASSQILNEQFF. The CDR3 DNA reads TGTGCCAGCAGTCAAATCCTCAATGAGCAGTTCTTC.

This chain joins TRBV5-4 and TRBJ2-7, with 8 nucleotides matching TRBD2. V trimming: 4 bases; J trimming: 5 bases; junction bases outside the gene matches: 11. The CDR3 loop spans 15 amino acids. CDR1 and CDR2 from the germline V gene are SGHNT and YYREEE (reference sequence). CDR3: CASSMKGVTSDEQYF. The CDR3 region has the DNA TGTGCCAGCAGCATGAAAGGAGTGACTAGCGACGAGCAGTACTTC.

V and J are TRBV7-2 and TRBJ1-6; D is undetermined. Germline CDR1 and CDR2: SGHTA and FQGNSA. There are 12 residues in the CDR3. V was pared by 1 base and J by 8 bases, with 3 bases between. CDR3 sequence (DNA): TGTGCCAGCAGCTTAGGAGATTCACCCCTCCACTTT. Encoded protein: CASSLGDSPLHF.

This chain links TRBV28 with TRBJ1-1, with TRBD1 matching over 8 bases. Germline CDR1 and CDR2: MDHEN and SYDVKM. CDR3 length: 15 residues. V lost 4 bases and J lost 5; bases outside the gene matches: 9. CDR3 loop: CASSSRWTGRTEAFF. The CDR3, as DNA: TGTGCCAGCAGTTCTCGTTGGACAGGGAGGACTGAAGCTTTCTTT.

The table lists this clone with a few counts. This sequence joins TRBV28 and TRBJ1-1; D uncertain. Per germline, CDR1 MDHEN and CDR2 SYDVKM. CDR3 length: 14 residues. Trimming shortened V by 3 bases and J by 10 bases, and 18 bases separated the two germline ends. CDR3 region: CASSFGDQRALAFF. The CDR3 DNA follows: TGTGCCAGCAGTTTCGGCGACCAGAGGGCGCTAGCTTTCTTT.

The rearrangement uses TRBV10-3 and TRBJ2-7, with D perhaps TRBD2 (5 bases). CDR1 ENHRY and CDR2 SYGVKD come from the germline V gene. The CDR3 loop spans 15 amino acids. The V end lost 3 bases, the J end lost 4 bases, and 16 bases lay between the germline ends. CDR3 nucleotides: TGTGCCATCAGTGATTTAGGACTGCAAAAATACGAGCAGTACTTC. It is translated as CAISDLGLQKYEQYF.

The rearrangement joins TRBV6-2 or TRBV6-3 to TRBJ1-2; tentatively, D is TRBD1 (5 bases). Trimming shortened V by 5 bases and J by 4 bases, and 26 bases separated the two germline ends. The CDR3 covers 18 residues. CDR1 and CDR2 from the germline V gene are MNHEY and SVGEGT. The CDR3 DNA sequence: TGTGCCAGCAGTCAACAAGACAGCCGTATCGGGACGAGCTATGGCTACACCTTC. Its translation: CASSQQDSRIGTSYGYTF.

The rearrangement joins TRBV11-2 to TRBJ2-1; perhaps TRBD2 as D (6 bases). Germline values: CDR1 SGHAT, CDR2 FQNNGV. V lost 1 base to trimming and J lost 7 bases, with 17 bases between them. This CDR3 region has 16 residues. In DNA form, the CDR3 reads TGTGCCAGCAGCTTAGTTGGGACTCGTAGCATGAATGAGCAGTTCTTC. Protein product: CASSLVGTRSMNEQFF.

This clone occurred once. This rearrangement joins TRBV20-1 to TRBJ2-7; D remains ambiguous. This CDR3 spans 10 amino acids. Trimming left V 5 bases short and J 3 bases short, with 5 bases between. From germline, CDR1 is DFQATT and CDR2 SNEGSKA (reference sequence). CDR3 sequence reads: CSAYFYEQYF. The CDR3 coding sequence is TGCAGTGCTTACTTCTACGAGCAGTACTTC.

This chain joins TRBV18 and TRBJ2-2; D is unclear. V lost 2 bases and J 5 bases, leaving 9 bases between the germline ends. The CDR3 has 14 residues. Germline assignment: CDR1 KGHSH and CDR2 LQKENI. This CDR3 reads CASSPKLATGELFF. For the CDR3, the DNA is TGTGCCAGCTCACCAAAACTGGCAACCGGGGAGCTGTTTTTT.

V and J are TRBV28 and TRBJ2-7; TRBD1 might be the D (5 bases). The V gene's germline CDR1 is MDHEN and CDR2 SYDVKM. CDR3 length: 14 amino acids. With 2 bases removed from V and 0 bases from J, the gap between germline ends came to 8 bases. This chain's CDR3 is CASSLETVSYEQYF. Here the CDR3 DNA reads TGTGCCAGCAGTTTAGAGACAGTCTCCTACGAGCAGTACTTC.

The chain combines TRBV19 with TRBJ1-1, with D uncertain. The CDR3 has 20 residues. The germline V and J ends were trimmed by 6 bases and 5 bases, with 34 bases remaining between them. Germline V CDR1 and CDR2: LNHDA, SQIVND (reference sequence). The CDR3 bases are TGTGCCAGTAGGGTTGGCGGGCAGTCCTATATACCCGAACACGGTACTGAAGCTTTCTTT. Protein product: CASRVGGQSYIPEHGTEAFF.

The genes are TRBV3-1 (or the pseudogene TRBV3-2) and TRBJ2-7; the D is unclear. Germline CDR1 LGHDT, CDR2 YNNKEL (reference sequence). The CDR3 is 13 amino acids. With 6 bases removed from V and 3 bases from J, the gap between germline ends came to 12 bases. Written as DNA, the CDR3 is TGTGCCAGCAGGTCGTCCTCGGGCTACGAGCAGTACTTC. Translating gives CASRSSSGYEQYF.

V is TRBV28 and J is TRBJ1-3, with 7 bases lining up with TRBD1. Germline V gene lookup returns CDR1 MDHEN and CDR2 SYDVKM. The V gene end was trimmed by 11 bases and the J gene end by 6 bases; junction bases not matched to a gene: 10. CDR3 length: 13 amino acids. CDR3 DNA: TGTGCCGTGCGGGGACAGAACGCAAACACCATATATTTT. Its protein is CAVRGQNANTIYF.

The V call is TRBV30, the J call TRBJ1-2, with 10 bases lining up with TRBD1. This CDR3 contains 12 residues. V shed 1 base and J 8 bases; nucleotides not matched to a gene: 1. The germline V gene encodes CDR1 GTSNPN and CDR2 SVGIG (reference sequence). The CDR3 loop reads CAWSGGQGGYTF. The DNA for the CDR3 is TGTGCCTGGAGTGGGGGACAGGGGGGCTACACCTTC.

This chain links TRBV30 with TRBJ1-6; 7 nucleotides agree with TRBD1. V shed 7 bases and J 4 bases; nucleotides not matched to a gene: 4. Germline values: CDR1 GTSNPN, CDR2 SVGIG (reference sequence). The CDR3 length is 13 residues. For the CDR3, the DNA is TGTGCCTCCTCAGGGGGGTATAATTCACCCCTCCACTTT. Translated, it gives CASSGGYNSPLHF.

This sequence joins TRBV7-9 and TRBJ2-5; D remains ambiguous. Per germline, CDR1 SEHNR and CDR2 FQNEAQ (reference sequence). Trimming took off 0 bases at V and 2 bases at J, with 7 bases between the two ends. The CDR3 is made up of 14 amino acids. The CDR3 sequence: CASSLALGQETQYF. The CDR3 DNA reads TGTGCCAGCAGCTTAGCGCTGGGACAAGAGACCCAGTACTTC.

The V gene is TRBV5-1, the J gene TRBJ2-5; no reliable D call. The CDR3 is 12 amino acids. V was pared by 1 base and J by 5 bases, with 6 bases between. Germline loops: CDR1 SGHRS, CDR2 YFSETQ. In DNA form, the CDR3 reads TGCGCCAGCAGCTTGTCCCTGGAGACCCAGTACTTC. Residues: CASSLSLETQYF.

This clone was seen only a few times. The chain joins TRBV12-3 or TRBV12-4 to TRBJ2-2; tentatively, D is TRBD1 (5 bases). Deletions cut 5 bases from V and 4 bases from J, with 8 bases between. The CDR3 is 13 residues long. The CDR3 region has the DNA TGTGCCAGCAGTCCAGGGTTCACCGGGGAGCTGTTTTTT. Protein product: CASSPGFTGELFF.

This chain joins TRBV6-5 and TRBJ1-6; a weak D match, TRBD1 (6 bases). CDR3 length: 16 amino acids. The ends were cut back, 0 bases at V and 7 bases at J, with 13 bases in the middle. Germline CDR1 MNHEY, CDR2 SVGAGI. The chain's CDR3 is CASSYSTGRRNSPLHF. Here the CDR3 DNA reads TGTGCCAGCAGTTACTCTACAGGGCGGAGAAATTCACCCCTCCACTTT.

V is TRBV18 and J is TRBJ1-6; no definite D call. From germline, CDR1 is KGHSH and CDR2 LQKENI. The CDR3 spans 15 residues. V dropped 4 bases and J dropped 5 bases, with 12 bases sitting between them. DNA for the CDR3: TGTGCCAGCTCACAAAGGACGGAGAATAATTCACCCCTCCACTTT. Translating it yields CASSQRTENNSPLHF.

The chain joins TRBV14 to TRBJ2-7, with no clear D. Trimming took 3 bases from V and 7 from J, leaving 13 bases between them. Per the germline V gene, CDR1 is SGHDN and CDR2 is FVKESK. The CDR3 has 13 amino acids. DNA for the CDR3: TGTGCCAGCAGCCAGCTGATCTTGATGGAGCAGTACTTC. It encodes CASSQLILMEQYF. The variable domain in full, completed from reference TRBV14 and TRBJ2-7, reads EAGVTQFPSHSVIEKGQTVTLRCDPISGHDNLYWYRRVMGKEIKFLLHFVKESKQDESGMPNNRFLAERTGGTYSTLKVQPAELEDSGVYFCASSQLILMEQYFGPGTRLTVT.

The V call is TRBV19, the J call TRBJ2-1; 9 nucleotides line up with TRBD2. The CDR3 contains 17 residues. The V segment lost 5 bases and the J segment 5 bases; nucleotides outside the gene matches: 13. Germline-derived CDR1 and CDR2 are LNHDA and SQIVND (reference sequence). The CDR3 reads CASSHLRGRGGNNEQFF. The DNA for the CDR3 is TGTGCCAGTAGTCACCTACGCGGGAGGGGAGGCAACAATGAGCAGTTCTTC.